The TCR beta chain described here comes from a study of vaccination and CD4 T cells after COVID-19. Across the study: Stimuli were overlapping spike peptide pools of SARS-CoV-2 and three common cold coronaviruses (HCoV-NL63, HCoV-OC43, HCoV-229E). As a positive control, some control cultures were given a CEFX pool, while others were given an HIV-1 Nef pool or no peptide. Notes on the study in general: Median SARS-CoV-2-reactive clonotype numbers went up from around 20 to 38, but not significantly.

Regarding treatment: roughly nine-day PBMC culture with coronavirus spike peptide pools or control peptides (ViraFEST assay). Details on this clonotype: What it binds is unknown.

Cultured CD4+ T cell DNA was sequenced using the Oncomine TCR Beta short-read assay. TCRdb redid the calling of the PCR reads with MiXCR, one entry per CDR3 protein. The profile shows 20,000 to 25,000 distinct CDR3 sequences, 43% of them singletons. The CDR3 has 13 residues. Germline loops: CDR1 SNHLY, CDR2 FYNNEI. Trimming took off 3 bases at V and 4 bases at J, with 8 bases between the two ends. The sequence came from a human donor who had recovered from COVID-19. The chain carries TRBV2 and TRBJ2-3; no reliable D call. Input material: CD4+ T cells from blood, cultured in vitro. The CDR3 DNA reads TGTGCCAGCAGTGACTGGGGTTCAGATACGCAGTATTTT. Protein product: CASSDWGSDTQYF.